The 8 T cell receptor beta chains listed next were all sequenced from one sample in a study of T cells expressing NK-cell markers. Following a re-call of the 5' RACE reads, TCRdb has one entry per CDR3 protein and lacks DNA. This listing includes 350,000 to 400,000 distinct CDR3 sequences. Sequencing was done on a sample of blood T cells: a sorted CD56 or NKG2C T cell subset, CD4+ or CD8+ T cells, or bulk PBMC T cells (not recorded which). All receptors derive from a woman between 45 and 60 years old in good health.

The rearrangement joins TRBV7-3 to TRBJ1-2. CDR3 length: 16 residues. Germline-derived CDR1 and CDR2 are SGHTA and FQGTGA. The CDR3 reads CASSLTGEGFDYGYTF.

This chain connects TRBV25-1 to TRBJ1-2; the TCRdb D gene call, TRBD1, has no DNA to confirm it. The CDR3 contains 13 residues. Germline CDR1 reads MGHDK; CDR2 reads SYGVNS. The chain's CDR3 is CASRGDGTYGYTF.

This chain joins TRBV7-8 and TRBJ2-2; the D call of TRBD2 rests on TCRdb alone, since no DNA is present to check it. The germline V gene encodes CDR1 SGHVS and CDR2 FQNEAQ. The CDR3 is 19 residues long. Here the CDR3 reads CASSLVLAAGTGYTGELFF.

The rearrangement links TRBV4-1 to TRBJ1-4; the TCRdb call, TRBD1, lacks DNA for checking. The CDR3 has 16 residues. From germline, CDR1 is MGHRA and CDR2 YSYEKL. CDR3 protein: CASSQAGRGWNEKLFF.

The chain employs TRBV7-8 and TRBJ2-1; as DNA is missing, the TRBD1 call by TCRdb cannot be tested. The CDR3 covers 15 residues. The germline V gene has CDR1 SGHVS and CDR2 FQNEAQ. CDR3 protein: CASSFRGETNNEQFF. The variable domain in full, with the rest retrieved from reference TRBV7-8 and TRBJ2-1, is GAGVSQSPRYKVAKRGQDVALRCDPISGHVSLFWYQQALGQGPEFLTYFQNEAQLDKSGLPSDRFFAERPEGSVSTLKIQRTQQEDSAVYLCASSFRGETNNEQFFGPGTRLTVL.

The chain links TRBV27 to TRBJ2-5; the TCRdb call, TRBD2, lacks DNA for checking. The length of the CDR3 is 18 residues. Germline assignment: CDR1 MNHEY and CDR2 SMNVEV (reference sequence). CDR3: CASSLSQSLAGVGETQYF.

V gene TRBV12-3 or TRBV12-4 combines with J gene TRBJ2-1; TCRdb reports TRBD1, a call that lacks DNA to check it against. CDR3 size: 13 residues. CDR3 region: CASSVGQESGKFF.

The chain employs TRBV24-1 and TRBJ2-1; as DNA is missing, the TRBD1 call by TCRdb cannot be tested. CDR1 and CDR2 (germline): KGHDR, SFDVKD. The CDR3 loop spans 14 amino acids. Here the CDR3 reads CATSDPQSAGGEFF.